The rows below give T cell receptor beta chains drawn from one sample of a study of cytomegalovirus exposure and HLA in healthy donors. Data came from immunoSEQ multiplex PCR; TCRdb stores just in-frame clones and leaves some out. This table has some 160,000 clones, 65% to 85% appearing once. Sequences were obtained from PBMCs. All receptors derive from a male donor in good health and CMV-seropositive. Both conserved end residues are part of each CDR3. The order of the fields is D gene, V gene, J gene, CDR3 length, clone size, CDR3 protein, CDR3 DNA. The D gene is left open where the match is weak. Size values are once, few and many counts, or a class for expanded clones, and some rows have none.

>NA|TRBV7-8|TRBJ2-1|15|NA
CASRHRLQTPNEQFF
TGTGCCAGCAGACACCGACTGCAAACCCCCAATGAGCAGTTCTTC
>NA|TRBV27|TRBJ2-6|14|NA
CASSSLLGANVLTF
TGTGCCAGCAGTTCCCTCCTGGGGGCCAACGTCCTGACTTTC
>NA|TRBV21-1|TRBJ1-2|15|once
CASSPTGDLPYGYTF
TGTGCCAGCAGCCCTACAGGGGACCTCCCCTATGGCTACACCTTC
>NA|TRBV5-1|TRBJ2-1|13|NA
CASSSLTGNEQFF
TGCGCCAGCAGCTCCCTGACTGGGAATGAGCAGTTCTTC
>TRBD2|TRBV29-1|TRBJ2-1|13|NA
CTTTGLAGDEQFF
TGCACCACTACGGGACTAGCAGGGGATGAGCAGTTCTTC
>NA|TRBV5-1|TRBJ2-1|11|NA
CASSLAGEQFF
TGCGCCAGCAGCTTGGCAGGTGAGCAGTTCTTC
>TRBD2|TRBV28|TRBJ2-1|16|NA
CASSLLAGGAYNEQFF
TGTGCCAGCAGTTTGTTAGCGGGGGGAGCATACAATGAGCAGTTCTTC
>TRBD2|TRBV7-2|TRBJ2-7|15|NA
CASSPQAGGPNEQYF
TGTGCCAGCAGCCCACAAGCGGGAGGGCCCAACGAGCAGTACTTC
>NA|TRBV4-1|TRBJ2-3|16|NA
CASSQEDGGVADTQYF
TGCGCCAGCAGCCAAGAGGACGGCGGGGTAGCAGATACGCAGTATTTT
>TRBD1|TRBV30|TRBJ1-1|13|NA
CAWTGGANTEAFF
TGTGCCTGGACAGGGGGCGCGAACACTGAAGCTTTCTTT
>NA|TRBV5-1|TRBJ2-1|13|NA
CASGGTGDREQFF
TGCGCCAGCGGCGGGACTGGAGACCGTGAGCAGTTCTTC
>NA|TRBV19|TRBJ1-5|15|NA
CASSGGGHKNQPQHF
TGTGCCAGTAGTGGGGGGGGACATAAGAATCAGCCCCAGCATTTT
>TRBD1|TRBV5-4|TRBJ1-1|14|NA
CASSLGQGGTEAFF
TGTGCCAGCAGCTTAGGACAGGGGGGGACTGAAGCTTTCTTT
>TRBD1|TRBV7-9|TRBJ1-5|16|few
CASSLVRQGGNQPQHF
TGTGCCAGCAGCTTAGTTCGACAGGGTGGCAATCAGCCCCAGCATTTT
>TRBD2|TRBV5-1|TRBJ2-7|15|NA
CASSSTRTSPYEQYF
TGCGCCAGCAGCAGTACGAGGACTAGTCCCTACGAGCAGTACTTC
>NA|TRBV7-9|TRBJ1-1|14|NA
CASSLKTEGVEAFF
TGTGCCAGCAGCCTTAAGACAGAGGGGGTGGAAGCTTTCTTT
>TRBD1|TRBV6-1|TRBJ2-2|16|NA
CASSGRQGWNTGELFF
TGTGCCAGCAGTGGTCGACAGGGGTGGAACACCGGGGAGCTGTTTTTT
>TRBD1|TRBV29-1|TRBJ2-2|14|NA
CSVSWDRNTGELFF
TGCAGCGTTTCATGGGACAGGAACACCGGGGAGCTGTTTTTT
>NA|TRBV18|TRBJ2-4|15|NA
CASSPSGLVKNIQYF
TGTGCCAGCTCACCCTCCGGTCTGGTCAAAAACATTCAGTACTTC
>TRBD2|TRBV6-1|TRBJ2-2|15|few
CASPRSGIYTGELFF
TGTGCCAGCCCCCGAAGCGGGATATACACCGGGGAGCTGTTTTTT
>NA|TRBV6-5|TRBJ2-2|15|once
CASSYSRLYTGELFF
TGTGCCAGCAGTTACTCTAGACTGTACACCGGGGAGCTGTTTTTT
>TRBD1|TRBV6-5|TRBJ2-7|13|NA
CASRGQGIYEQYF
TGTGCCAGCAGGGGACAGGGTATCTACGAGCAGTACTTC
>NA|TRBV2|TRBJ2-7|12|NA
CASSVQGYEQYF
TGTGCCAGCAGTGTACAGGGCTACGAGCAGTACTTC
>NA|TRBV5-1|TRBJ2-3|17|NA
CASSLTPAGPGTDTQYF
TGCGCCAGCAGCTTGACCCCAGCGGGCCCAGGCACAGATACGCAGTATTTT
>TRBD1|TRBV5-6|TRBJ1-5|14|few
CASSFGTGGQPQHF
TGTGCCAGCAGCTTTGGAACAGGGGGCCAGCCCCAGCATTTT
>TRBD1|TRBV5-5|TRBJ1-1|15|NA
CASSLASRGYTEAFF
TGTGCCAGCAGCTTGGCGTCCAGGGGGTACACTGAAGCTTTCTTT
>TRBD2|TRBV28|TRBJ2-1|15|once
CASSLLAGVISEQFF
TGTGCCAGCAGCTTATTAGCGGGAGTAATAAGTGAGCAGTTCTTC
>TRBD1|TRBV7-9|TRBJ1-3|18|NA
CASSPRDRSTFSGNTIYF
TGTGCCAGCAGCCCAAGGGACAGGAGTACCTTCTCTGGAAACACCATATATTTT
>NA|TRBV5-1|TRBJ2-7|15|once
CASSSHRGSSYEQYF
TGCGCCAGCAGCTCCCATCGTGGGAGTTCCTACGAGCAGTACTTC
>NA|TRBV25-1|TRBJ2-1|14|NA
CASSEGPVYNEQFF
TGTGCCAGCAGTGAAGGGCCCGTTTACAATGAGCAGTTCTTC
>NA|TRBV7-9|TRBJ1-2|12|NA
CSSSLRPDGYTF
TGTTCCAGCAGCTTACGTCCGGATGGCTACACCTTC
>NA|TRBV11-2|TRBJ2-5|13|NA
CASSPYSPETQYF
TGTGCCAGCAGCCCATACTCCCCAGAGACCCAGTACTTC
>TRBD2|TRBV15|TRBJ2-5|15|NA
CATSRLAGVQETQYF
TGTGCCACCAGCAGACTAGCGGGGGTTCAAGAGACCCAGTACTTC
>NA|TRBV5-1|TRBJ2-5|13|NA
CASSFTGEETQYF
TGCGCCAGCAGCTTTACAGGAGAAGAGACCCAGTACTTC
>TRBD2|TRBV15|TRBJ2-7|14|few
CATSGGRGSYEQYF
TGTGCCACCAGCGGGGGGAGGGGCTCCTACGAGCAGTACTTC
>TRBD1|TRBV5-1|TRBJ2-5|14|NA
CASSWGQGQETQYF
TGCGCCAGCAGCTGGGGACAGGGTCAAGAGACCCAGTACTTC
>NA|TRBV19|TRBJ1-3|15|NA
CASRAPGAGDNTIYF
TGTGCCAGTAGAGCGCCGGGAGCCGGGGACAACACCATATATTTT
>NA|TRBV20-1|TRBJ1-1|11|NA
CSARQGMLAFF
TGCAGTGCTAGACAGGGGATGTTGGCTTTCTTT
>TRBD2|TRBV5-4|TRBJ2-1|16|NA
CASSSGTSGSYNEQFF
TGTGCCAGCAGCTCCGGGACTAGCGGATCCTACAATGAGCAGTTCTTC
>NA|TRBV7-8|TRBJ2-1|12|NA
CASSLYSGEQFF
TGTGCCAGCAGCTTATACTCCGGGGAGCAGTTCTTC
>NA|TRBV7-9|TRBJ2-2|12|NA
CSSSFGSGELFF
TGTTCCAGCAGCTTTGGCTCCGGGGAGCTGTTTTTT
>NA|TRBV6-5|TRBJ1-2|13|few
CASSSLGLYGYTF
TGTGCCAGCAGTTCTCTGGGGCTCTATGGCTACACCTTC
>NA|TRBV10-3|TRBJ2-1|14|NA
CANSGSPAGNEQFF
TGTGCCAACTCGGGCAGCCCGGCGGGCAATGAGCAGTTCTTC
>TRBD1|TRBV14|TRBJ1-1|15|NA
CASSRMTGGGTEAFF
TGTGCCAGCAGCCGTATGACAGGGGGAGGCACTGAAGCTTTCTTT
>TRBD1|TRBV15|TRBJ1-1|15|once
CATSRSGTGVTEAFF
TGTGCCACCAGCAGGTCCGGGACAGGGGTCACTGAAGCTTTCTTT
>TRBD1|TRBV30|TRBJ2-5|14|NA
CATSEGQGVETQYF
TGTGCCACTTCCGAGGGACAGGGTGTAGAGACCCAGTACTTC
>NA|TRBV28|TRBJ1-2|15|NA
CASTNADAGNYGYTF
TGTGCCAGCACTAACGCGGACGCCGGGAACTACGGCTACACCTTC
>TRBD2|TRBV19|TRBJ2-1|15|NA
CASTYAPSGNHEQFF
TGTGCCAGTACCTATGCCCCTAGCGGGAACCATGAGCAGTTCTTC
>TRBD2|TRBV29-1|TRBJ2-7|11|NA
CSVLLAGEQYF
TGCAGCGTGTTACTAGCGGGAGAGCAGTACTTC
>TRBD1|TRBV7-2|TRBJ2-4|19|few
CASSFGYKGQGALKNIQYF
TGTGCCAGCAGCTTTGGGTACAAGGGACAGGGGGCTTTAAAAAACATTCAGTACTTC
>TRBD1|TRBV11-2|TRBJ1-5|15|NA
CASSQTGSSNQPQHF
TGTGCCAGCAGCCAGACAGGGTCTAGCAATCAGCCCCAGCATTTT
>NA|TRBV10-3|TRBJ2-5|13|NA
CAISYREGETQYF
TGTGCCATCAGTTACAGGGAGGGAGAGACCCAGTACTTC
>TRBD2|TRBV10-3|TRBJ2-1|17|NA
CAISVLAGGASYNEQFF
TGTGCCATCAGTGTGCTAGCGGGAGGGGCGTCCTACAATGAGCAGTTCTTC
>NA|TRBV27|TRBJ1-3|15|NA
CASSLSVYSGNTIYF
TGTGCCAGCAGTTTATCGGTCTACTCTGGAAACACCATATATTTT
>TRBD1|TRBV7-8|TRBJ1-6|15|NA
CASSFSGQGDSPLHF
TGTGCCAGCAGCTTCTCGGGACAGGGGGATTCACCCCTCCACTTT
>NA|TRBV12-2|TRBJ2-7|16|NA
CASRPLLAGGPGEQYF
TGTGCAAGTCGGCCTTTACTAGCGGGAGGGCCGGGGGAGCAGTACTTC